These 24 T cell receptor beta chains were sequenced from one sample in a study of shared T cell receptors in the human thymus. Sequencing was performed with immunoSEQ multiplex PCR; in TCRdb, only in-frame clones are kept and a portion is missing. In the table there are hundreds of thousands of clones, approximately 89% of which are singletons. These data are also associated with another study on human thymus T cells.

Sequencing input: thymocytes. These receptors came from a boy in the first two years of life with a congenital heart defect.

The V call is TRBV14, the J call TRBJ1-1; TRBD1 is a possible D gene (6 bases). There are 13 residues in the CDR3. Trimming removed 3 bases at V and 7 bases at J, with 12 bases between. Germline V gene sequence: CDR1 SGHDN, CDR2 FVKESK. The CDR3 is CASSQQGFGEAFF. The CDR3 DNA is TGTGCCAGCAGCCAGCAGGGGTTTGGTGAAGCTTTCTTT.

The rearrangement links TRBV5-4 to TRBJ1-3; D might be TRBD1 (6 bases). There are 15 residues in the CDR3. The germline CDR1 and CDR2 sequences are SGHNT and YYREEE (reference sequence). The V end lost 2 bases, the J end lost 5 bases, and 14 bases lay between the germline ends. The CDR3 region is CASSFKQGRRNTIYF. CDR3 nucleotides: TGTGCCAGCAGCTTTAAACAGGGTAGGAGAAACACCATATATTTT. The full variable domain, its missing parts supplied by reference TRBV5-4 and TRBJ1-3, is ETGVTQSPTHLIKTRGQQVTLRCSSQSGHNTVSWYQQALGQGPQFIFQYYREEENGRGNFPPRFSGLQFPNYSSELNVNALELDDSALYLCASSFKQGRRNTIYFGEGSWLTVV.

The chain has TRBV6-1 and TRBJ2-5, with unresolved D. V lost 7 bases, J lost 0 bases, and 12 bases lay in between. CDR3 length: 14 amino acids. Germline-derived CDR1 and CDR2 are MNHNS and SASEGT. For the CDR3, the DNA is TGTGCCAGCATGTCGGCAGCGTACCAAGAGACCCAGTACTTC. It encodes CASMSAAYQETQYF.

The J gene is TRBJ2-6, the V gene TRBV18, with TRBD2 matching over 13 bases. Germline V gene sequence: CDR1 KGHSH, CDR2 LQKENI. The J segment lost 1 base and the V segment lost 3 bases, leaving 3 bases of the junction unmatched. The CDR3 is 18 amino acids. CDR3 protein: CASSPKTSGRSGANVLTF. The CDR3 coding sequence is TGTGCCAGCTCACCCAAGACTAGCGGGAGGTCTGGGGCCAACGTCCTGACTTTC.

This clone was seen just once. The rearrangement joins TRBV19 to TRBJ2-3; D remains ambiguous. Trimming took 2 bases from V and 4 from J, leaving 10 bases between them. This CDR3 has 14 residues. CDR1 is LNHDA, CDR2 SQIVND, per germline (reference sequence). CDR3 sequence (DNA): TGTGCCAGTAGTATAAGAAAGGAGTCAGATACGCAGTATTTT. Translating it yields CASSIRKESDTQYF.

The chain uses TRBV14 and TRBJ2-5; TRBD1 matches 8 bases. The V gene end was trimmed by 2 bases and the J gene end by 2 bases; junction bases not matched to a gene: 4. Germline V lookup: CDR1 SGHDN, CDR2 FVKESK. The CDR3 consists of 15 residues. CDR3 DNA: TGTGCCAGCAGCCAACCAGACAGGGGTCAAGAGACCCAGTACTTC. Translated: CASSQPDRGQETQYF.

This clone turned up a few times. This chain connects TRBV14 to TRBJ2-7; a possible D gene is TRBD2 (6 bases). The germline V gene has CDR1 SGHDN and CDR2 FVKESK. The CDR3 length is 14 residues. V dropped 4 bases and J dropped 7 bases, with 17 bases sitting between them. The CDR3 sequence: CASSLRDPSGEQYF. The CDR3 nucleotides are TGTGCCAGCAGCCTGCGGGACCCTTCCGGAGAGCAGTACTTC. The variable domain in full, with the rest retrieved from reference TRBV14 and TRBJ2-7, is EAGVTQFPSHSVIEKGQTVTLRCDPISGHDNLYWYRRVMGKEIKFLLHFVKESKQDESGMPNNRFLAERTGGTYSTLKVQPAELEDSGVYFCASSLRDPSGEQYFGPGTRLTVT.

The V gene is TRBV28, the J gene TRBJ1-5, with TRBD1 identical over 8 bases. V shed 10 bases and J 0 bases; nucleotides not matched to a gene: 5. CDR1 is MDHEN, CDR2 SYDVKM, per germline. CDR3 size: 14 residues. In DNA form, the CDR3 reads TGTGCCACCGGACAGGGAACTAGCAATCAGCCCCAGCATTTT. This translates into CATGQGTSNQPQHF.

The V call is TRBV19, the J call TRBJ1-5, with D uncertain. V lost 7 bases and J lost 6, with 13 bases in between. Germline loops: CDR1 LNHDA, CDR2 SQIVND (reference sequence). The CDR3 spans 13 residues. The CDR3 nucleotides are TGTGCCAGTACCCAACGAGGGTCTCAGCCCCAGCATTTT. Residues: CASTQRGSQPQHF.

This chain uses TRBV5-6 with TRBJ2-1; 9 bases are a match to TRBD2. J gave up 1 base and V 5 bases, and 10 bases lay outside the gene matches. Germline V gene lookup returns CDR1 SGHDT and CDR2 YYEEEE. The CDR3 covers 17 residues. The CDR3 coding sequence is TGTGCCAGCAGTTGGCCAGCGGGGGGTACGTCCTACAATGAGCAGTTCTTC. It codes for CASSWPAGGTSYNEQFF.

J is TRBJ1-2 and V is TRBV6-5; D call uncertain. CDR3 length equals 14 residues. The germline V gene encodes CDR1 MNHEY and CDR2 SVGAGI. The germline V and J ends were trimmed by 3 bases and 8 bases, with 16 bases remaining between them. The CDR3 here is CASSYREPTIGYTF. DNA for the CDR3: TGTGCCAGCAGTTATAGGGAGCCCACTATCGGCTACACCTTC.

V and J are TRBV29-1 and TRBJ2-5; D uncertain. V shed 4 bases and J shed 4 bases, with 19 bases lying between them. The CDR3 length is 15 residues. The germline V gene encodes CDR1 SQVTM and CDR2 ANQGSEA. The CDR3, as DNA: TGCAGCGTTGCCCCCCCGACTGTCGTCGTAGAGACCCAGTACTTC. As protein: CSVAPPTVVVETQYF.

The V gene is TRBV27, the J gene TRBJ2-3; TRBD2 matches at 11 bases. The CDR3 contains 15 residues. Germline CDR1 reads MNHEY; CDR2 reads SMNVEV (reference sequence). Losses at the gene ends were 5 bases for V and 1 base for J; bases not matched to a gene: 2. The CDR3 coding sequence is TGTGCCAGCAGTCAGACTAGCGGGGGCACAGATACGCAGTATTTT. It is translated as CASSQTSGGTDTQYF.

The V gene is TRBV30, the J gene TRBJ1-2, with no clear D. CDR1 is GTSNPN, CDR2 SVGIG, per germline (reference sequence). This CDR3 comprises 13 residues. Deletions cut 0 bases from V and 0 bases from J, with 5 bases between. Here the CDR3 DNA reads TGTGCCTGGAGTGTATCCACTAACTATGGCTACACCTTC. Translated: CAWSVSTNYGYTF. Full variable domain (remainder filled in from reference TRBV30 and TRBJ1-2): SQTIHQWPATLVQPVGSPLSLECTVEGTSNPNLYWYRQAAGRGLQLLFYSVGIGQISSEVPQNLSASRPQDRQFILSSKKLLLSDSGFYLCAWSVSTNYGYTFGSGTRLTVV.

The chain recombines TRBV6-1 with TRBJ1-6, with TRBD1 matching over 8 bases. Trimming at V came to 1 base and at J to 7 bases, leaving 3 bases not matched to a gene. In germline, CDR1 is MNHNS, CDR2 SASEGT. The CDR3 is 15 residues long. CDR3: CASSEGTGSNSPLHF. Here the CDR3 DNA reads TGTGCCAGCAGTGAAGGGACAGGGTCGAATTCACCCCTCCACTTT.

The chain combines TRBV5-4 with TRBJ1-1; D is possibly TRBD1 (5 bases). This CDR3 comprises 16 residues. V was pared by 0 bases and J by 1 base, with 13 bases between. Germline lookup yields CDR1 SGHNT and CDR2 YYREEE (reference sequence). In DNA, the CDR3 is TGTGCCAGCAGCTTGGGTCGTTCCGGGGGGAACACTGAAGCTTTCTTT. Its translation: CASSLGRSGGNTEAFF.

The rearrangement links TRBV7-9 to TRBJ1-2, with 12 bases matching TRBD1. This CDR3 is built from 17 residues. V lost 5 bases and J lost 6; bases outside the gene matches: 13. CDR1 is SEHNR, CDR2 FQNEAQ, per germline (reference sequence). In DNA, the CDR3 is TGTGCCAGCAGCCCGAGGGACAGGGGGCGAAAGGTTGATGGCTACACCTTC. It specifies CASSPRDRGRKVDGYTF.

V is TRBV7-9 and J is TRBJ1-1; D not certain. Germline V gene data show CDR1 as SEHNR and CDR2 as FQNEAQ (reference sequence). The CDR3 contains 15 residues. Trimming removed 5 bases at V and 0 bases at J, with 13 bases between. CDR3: CASSLFPNLNTEAFF. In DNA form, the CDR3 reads TGTGCCAGCAGCCTATTCCCTAACCTGAACACTGAAGCTTTCTTT.

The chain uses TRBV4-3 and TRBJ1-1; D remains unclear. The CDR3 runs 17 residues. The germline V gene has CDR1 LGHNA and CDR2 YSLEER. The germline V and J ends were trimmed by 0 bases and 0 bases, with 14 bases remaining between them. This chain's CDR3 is CASSQDSGKEMNTEAFF. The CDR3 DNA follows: TGCGCCAGCAGCCAAGATTCTGGAAAGGAGATGAACACTGAAGCTTTCTTT.

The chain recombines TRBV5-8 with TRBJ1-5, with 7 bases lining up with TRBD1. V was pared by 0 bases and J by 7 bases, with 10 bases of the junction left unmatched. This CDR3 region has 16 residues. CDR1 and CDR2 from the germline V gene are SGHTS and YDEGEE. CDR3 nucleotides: TGTGCCAGCAGCTTGGCGGCAGGGGGACCTAAACAGCCCCAGCATTTT. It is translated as CASSLAAGGPKQPQHF.

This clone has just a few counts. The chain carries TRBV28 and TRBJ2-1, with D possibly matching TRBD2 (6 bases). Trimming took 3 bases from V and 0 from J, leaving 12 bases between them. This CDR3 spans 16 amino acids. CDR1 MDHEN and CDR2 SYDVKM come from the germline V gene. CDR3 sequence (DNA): TGTGCCAGCAGTTTTAAATGGGGGGACTCCTACAATGAGCAGTTCTTC. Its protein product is CASSFKWGDSYNEQFF.

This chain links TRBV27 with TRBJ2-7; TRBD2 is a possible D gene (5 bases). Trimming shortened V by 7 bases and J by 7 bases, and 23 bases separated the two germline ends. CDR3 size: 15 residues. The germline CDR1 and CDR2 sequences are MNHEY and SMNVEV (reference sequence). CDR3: CASKTRRESLGEQYF. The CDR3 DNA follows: TGTGCCAGCAAAACCCGACGGGAAAGTTTAGGGGAGCAGTACTTC.

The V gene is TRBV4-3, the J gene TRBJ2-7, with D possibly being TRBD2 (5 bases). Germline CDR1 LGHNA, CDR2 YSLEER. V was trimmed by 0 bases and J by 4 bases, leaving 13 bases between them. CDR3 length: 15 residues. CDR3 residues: CASSQEEVKGYEQYF. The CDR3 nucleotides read TGCGCCAGCAGCCAAGAGGAGGTTAAAGGGTACGAGCAGTACTTC.

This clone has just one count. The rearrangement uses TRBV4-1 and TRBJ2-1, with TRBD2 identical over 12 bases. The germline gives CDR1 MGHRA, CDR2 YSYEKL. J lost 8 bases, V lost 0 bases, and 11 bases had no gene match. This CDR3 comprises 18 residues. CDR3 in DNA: TGCGCCAGCAGCCAAGACCCCCTAACTAGCGGGGGGCGGGATGAGCAGTTCTTC. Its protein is CASSQDPLTSGGRDEQFF.